This T cell receptor beta chain emerged from a study of blood T cells in healthy people across ages. Sample-barcoded 5' priming and a J-beta primer mix drove a second PCR of 7 to 11 cycles. TCRdb recomputed calls from the 5' RACE reads with MiXCR, one row per CDR3 protein. The table has 1.8 million or so distinct CDR3 sequences, about two fifths seen once. The CDR3 sequence is 15 residues long. CDR1 and CDR2 (germline): MNHEY, SVGEGT. V was pared by 6 bases and J by 4 bases, with 18 bases between. This clonotype was seen a handful of times. The material sequenced was blood. The chain links TRBV6-2 or TRBV6-3 to TRBJ1-2, with D uncertain. The sequence came from a human donor in good health. DNA of the CDR3: TGTGCCAGCAGAGCTCCGAGCGTTAACCTCTATGGCTACACCTTC. This sequence encodes CASRAPSVNLYGYTF.